Listed here is a single T cell receptor beta chain. What it binds is not known. These data are taken from a study of neoadjuvant anti-PD-1 for oral cavity cancer. General study points: PBMC Gini-index clonality exceeded responders' in non-responders post-nivolumab.

Libraries were prepared by immunoSEQ multiplex PCR; TCRdb keeps only in-frame clonotypes and omits some of them. This sample has approximately 15,000 clones, with 67% found just once. The specimen comprised PBMCs, sampled before nivolumab (anti-PD-1) treatment. The receptor comes from a person aged 35-80 years with oral cavity squamous cell carcinoma.

CDR3 nucleotides: TGTGCCAGCAGCCGAACAGGGTTCTCTGGCTACACCTTC. Protein product: CASSRTGFSGYTF. The rearrangement links TRBV27 to TRBJ1-2, with D perhaps matching TRBD1 (6 bases). The CDR3 has 13 residues. Trimming shortened V by 6 bases and J by 7 bases, and 15 bases separated the two germline ends. The V gene's germline CDR1 is MNHEY and CDR2 SMNVEV (reference sequence).